Listed below are T cell receptor beta chains from one sample, sequenced in a study of OX40 agonist ivuxolimab in advanced cancers. Some clones are missing from TCRdb's copy, which holds only in-frame ones; the method was immunoSEQ multiplex PCR. Here the sample spans roughly 70,000 clones, 82% being singletons. Sequenced material: CD4+ or CD8+ T cells sorted from blood, taken in a trial of the OX40 agonist ivuxolimab. Source of these receptors: an adult with an advanced solid tumor such as melanoma, head and neck, liver or kidney cancer. The CDR3 runs from the conserved cysteine through the conserved F or W. A D gene is named only where the DNA matches it firmly. Clone size appears in some rows only: once, few, many, or a class for an expanded clone.

CDR3 | DNA | size | V | D | J
CASSSLAGSTDTQYF | TGTGCCAGCAGCTCACTAGCGGGGAGCACAGATACGCAGTATTTT | . | TRBV5-6 | TRBD2 | TRBJ2-3
CASSSTQTNHGYTF | TGTGCCAGCTCATCGACGCAAACAAACCATGGCTACACCTTC | . | TRBV18 | . | TRBJ1-2
CASSPRTSFTYEQYF | TGTGCCAGCAGCCCGCGGACTAGTTTTACCTACGAGCAGTACTTC | . | TRBV7-2 | TRBD2 | TRBJ2-7
CASFIADTEAFF | TGTGCCAGCTTTATAGCGGACACTGAAGCTTTCTTT | few | TRBV2 | . | TRBJ1-1
CASSFRLASNEQFF | TGTGCCAGCAGCTTCCGACTAGCGAGCAATGAGCAGTTCTTC | few | TRBV7-3 | TRBD2 | TRBJ2-1
CASSLISGQETQYF | TGTGCCAGCAGCTTGATTAGCGGCCAAGAGACCCAGTACTTC | . | TRBV5-5 | . | TRBJ2-5
CASSFRETQYF | TGTGCCAGCAGCTTTCGAGAGACCCAGTACTTC | . | TRBV5-6 | . | TRBJ2-5
CASSEGLAGDEQFF | TGTGCCAGCAGTGAAGGACTAGCGGGAGATGAGCAGTTCTTC | . | TRBV25-1 | TRBD2 | TRBJ2-1
CASRRQLTDTQYF | TGTGCCAGCAGACGACAGCTCACAGATACGCAGTATTTT | . | TRBV6-1 | . | TRBJ2-3
CASRRDPMNTEAFF | TGTGCCAGCAGACGAGACCCGATGAACACTGAAGCTTTCTTT | . | TRBV6-1 | . | TRBJ1-1
CASRIGTGPYGYTF | TGTGCCAGCAGAATCGGGACAGGGCCCTATGGCTACACCTTC | . | TRBV28 | TRBD1 | TRBJ1-2
CAISGTGSYGYTF | TGTGCCATCAGCGGGACAGGTTCATATGGCTACACCTTC | once | TRBV10-3 | TRBD1 | TRBJ1-2
CASSLRIGNGQPQHF | TGTGCCAGCAGTTTGAGGATTGGAAATGGTCAGCCCCAGCATTTT | . | TRBV27 | . | TRBJ1-5
CATKSQWPEAFF | TGTGCCACCAAATCTCAGTGGCCTGAAGCTTTCTTT | once | TRBV6-6 | . | TRBJ1-1
CASSNSNYGYTF | TGTGCCAGTAGCAACAGTAACTATGGCTACACCTTC | . | TRBV19 | . | TRBJ1-2
CASRGTGKSAEAFF | TGTGCCAGCAGGGGGACAGGGAAATCGGCTGAAGCTTTCTTT | . | TRBV7-9 | TRBD1 | TRBJ1-1
CASSLHRDRGPNTEAFF | TGTGCCAGCAGCTTACATCGGGACAGGGGACCTAACACTGAAGCTTTCTTT | . | TRBV13 | TRBD1 | TRBJ1-1
CASSVGDPVGEKLFF | TGTGCCAGCAGCGTAGGAGATCCCGTTGGAGAAAAACTGTTTTTT | few | TRBV9 | . | TRBJ1-4
CASSAGQYTGELFF | TGTGCCAGCAGTGCTGGACAGTACACCGGGGAGCTGTTTTTT | few | TRBV6-1 | . | TRBJ2-2
CASSLSPDYGYTF | TGTGCCAGCAGCTTGTCTCCCGATTATGGCTACACCTTC | once | TRBV5-5 | . | TRBJ1-2
CASLPVGTWPDTQYF | TGTGCCAGCCTTCCAGTGGGGACTTGGCCAGATACGCAGTATTTT | . | TRBV27 | . | TRBJ2-3
CASSQGLAGAAQYF | TGCGCCAGCAGCCAGGGACTAGCGGGAGCCGCTCAGTATTTT | . | TRBV5-1 | TRBD2 | TRBJ2-3
CASSLAYLDRTGGTEAFF | TGTGCCAGCAGCTTAGCATATCTCGACAGGACGGGAGGGACTGAAGCTTTCTTT | . | TRBV7-8 | . | TRBJ1-1
CASRSSGSEAFF | TGTGCCAGCAGATCTTCGGGGAGTGAAGCTTTCTTT | . | TRBV28 | . | TRBJ1-1
CASSLTAAGTEAFF | TGCGCCAGCAGCCTTACGGCGGCGGGCACTGAAGCTTTCTTT | . | TRBV4-3 | . | TRBJ1-1